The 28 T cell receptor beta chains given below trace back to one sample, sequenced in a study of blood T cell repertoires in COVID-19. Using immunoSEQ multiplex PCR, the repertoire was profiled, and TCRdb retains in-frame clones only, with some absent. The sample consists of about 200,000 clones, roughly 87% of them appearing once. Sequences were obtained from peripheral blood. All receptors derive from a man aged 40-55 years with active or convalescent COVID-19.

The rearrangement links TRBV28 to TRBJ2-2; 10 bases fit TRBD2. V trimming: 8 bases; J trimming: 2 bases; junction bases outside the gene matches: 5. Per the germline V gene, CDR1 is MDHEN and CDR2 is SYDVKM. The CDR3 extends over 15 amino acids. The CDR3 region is CASSGLAANTGELFF. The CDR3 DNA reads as TGTGCCAGCTCCGGACTAGCGGCAAACACCGGGGAGCTGTTTTTT.

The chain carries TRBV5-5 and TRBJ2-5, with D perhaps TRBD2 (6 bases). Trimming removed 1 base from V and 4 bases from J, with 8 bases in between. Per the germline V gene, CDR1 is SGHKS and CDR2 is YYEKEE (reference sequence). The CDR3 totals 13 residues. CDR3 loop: CASSLIGGETQYF. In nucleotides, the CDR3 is TGTGCCAGCAGCTTGATCGGGGGAGAGACCCAGTACTTC.

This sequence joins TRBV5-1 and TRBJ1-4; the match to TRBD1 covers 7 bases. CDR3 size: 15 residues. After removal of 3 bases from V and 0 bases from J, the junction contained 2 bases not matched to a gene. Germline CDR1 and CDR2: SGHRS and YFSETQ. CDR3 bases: TGCGCCAGCAGCTCTGGGACAGCAACTAATGAAAAACTGTTTTTT. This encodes CASSSGTATNEKLFF.

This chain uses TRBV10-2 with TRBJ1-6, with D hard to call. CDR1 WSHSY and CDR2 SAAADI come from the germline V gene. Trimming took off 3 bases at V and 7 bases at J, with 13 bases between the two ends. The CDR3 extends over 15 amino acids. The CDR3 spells CASSESSGPNSPLHF. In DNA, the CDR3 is TGCGCCAGCAGTGAATCTTCAGGCCCCAATTCACCCCTCCACTTT.

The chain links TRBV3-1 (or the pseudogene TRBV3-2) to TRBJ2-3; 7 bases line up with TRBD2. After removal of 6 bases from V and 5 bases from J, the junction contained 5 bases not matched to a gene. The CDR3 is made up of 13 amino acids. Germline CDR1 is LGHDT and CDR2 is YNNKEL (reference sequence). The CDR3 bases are TGTGCCAGCAGTCGACTAGCCGAAGATACGCAGTATTTT. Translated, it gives CASSRLAEDTQYF.

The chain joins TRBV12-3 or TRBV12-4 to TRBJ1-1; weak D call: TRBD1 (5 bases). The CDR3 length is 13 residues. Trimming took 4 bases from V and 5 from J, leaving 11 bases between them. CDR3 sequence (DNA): TGTGCCAGCAGTTCCGACGGGGGAACTGAAGCTTTCTTT. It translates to CASSSDGGTEAFF.

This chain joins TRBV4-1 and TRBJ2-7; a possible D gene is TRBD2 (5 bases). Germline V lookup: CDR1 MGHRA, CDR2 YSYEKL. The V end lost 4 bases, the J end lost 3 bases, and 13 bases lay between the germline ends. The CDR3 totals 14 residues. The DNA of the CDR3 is TGCGCCAGCAGCCGGGAACCCGGGATCTACGAGCAGTACTTC. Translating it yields CASSREPGIYEQYF.

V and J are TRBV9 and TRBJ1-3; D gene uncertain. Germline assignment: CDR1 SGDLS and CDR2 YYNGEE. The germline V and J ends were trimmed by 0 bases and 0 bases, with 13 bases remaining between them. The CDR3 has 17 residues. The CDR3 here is CASSVESGSFSGNTIYF. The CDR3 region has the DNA TGTGCCAGCAGCGTAGAATCGGGTAGTTTCTCTGGAAACACCATATATTTT.

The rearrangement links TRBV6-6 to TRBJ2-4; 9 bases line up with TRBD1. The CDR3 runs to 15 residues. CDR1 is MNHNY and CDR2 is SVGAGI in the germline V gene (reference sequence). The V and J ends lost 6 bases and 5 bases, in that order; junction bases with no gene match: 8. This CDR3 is CASSIQQGAENIQYF. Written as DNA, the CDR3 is TGTGCCAGCAGCATACAACAGGGGGCTGAAAACATTCAGTACTTC.

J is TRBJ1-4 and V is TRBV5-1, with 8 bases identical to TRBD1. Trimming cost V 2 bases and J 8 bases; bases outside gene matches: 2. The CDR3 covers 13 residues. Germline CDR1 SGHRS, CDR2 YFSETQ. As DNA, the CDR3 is TGCGCCAGCAGCTTAGACAGGGGAGAAAAACTGTTTTTT. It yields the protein CASSLDRGEKLFF.

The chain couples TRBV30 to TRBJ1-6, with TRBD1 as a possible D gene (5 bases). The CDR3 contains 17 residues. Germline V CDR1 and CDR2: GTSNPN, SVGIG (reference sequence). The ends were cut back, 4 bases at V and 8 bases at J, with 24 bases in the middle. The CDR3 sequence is CAWMLDSGRVGYSPLHF. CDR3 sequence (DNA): TGTGCCTGGATGCTCGACTCGGGCAGGGTCGGGTATTCACCCCTCCACTTT.

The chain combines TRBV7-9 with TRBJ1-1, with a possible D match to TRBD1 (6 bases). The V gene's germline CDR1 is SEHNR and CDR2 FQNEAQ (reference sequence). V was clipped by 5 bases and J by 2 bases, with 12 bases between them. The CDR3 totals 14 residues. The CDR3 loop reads CASSLMDRNTEAFF. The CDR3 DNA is TGTGCCAGCAGCCTCATGGACAGAAACACTGAAGCTTTCTTT.

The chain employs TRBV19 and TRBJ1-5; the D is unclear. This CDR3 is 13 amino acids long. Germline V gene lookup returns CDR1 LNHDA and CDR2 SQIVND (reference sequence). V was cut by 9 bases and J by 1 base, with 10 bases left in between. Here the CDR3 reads CASGEWSNQPQHF. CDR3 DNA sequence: TGTGCCAGCGGGGAATGGAGCAATCAGCCCCAGCATTTT.

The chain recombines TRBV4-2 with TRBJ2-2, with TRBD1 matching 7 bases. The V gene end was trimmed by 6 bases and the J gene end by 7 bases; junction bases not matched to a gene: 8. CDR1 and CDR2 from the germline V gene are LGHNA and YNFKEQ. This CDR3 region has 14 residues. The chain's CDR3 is CASRLDRAGGELFF. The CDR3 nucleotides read TGTGCCAGCAGACTAGACAGGGCTGGCGGGGAGCTGTTTTTT.

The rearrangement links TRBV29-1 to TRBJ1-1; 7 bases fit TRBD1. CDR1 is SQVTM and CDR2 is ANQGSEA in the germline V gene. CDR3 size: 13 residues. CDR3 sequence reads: CVGNRGLNTEAFF. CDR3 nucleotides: TGCGTAGGCAACAGGGGCCTGAACACTGAAGCTTTCTTT.

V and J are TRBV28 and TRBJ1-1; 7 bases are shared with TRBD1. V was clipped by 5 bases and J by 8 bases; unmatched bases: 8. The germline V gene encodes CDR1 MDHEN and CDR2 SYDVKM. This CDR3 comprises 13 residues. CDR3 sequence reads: CASSDSQGFEAFF. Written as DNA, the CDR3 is TGTGCCAGCAGTGATTCACAGGGGTTCGAAGCTTTCTTT.

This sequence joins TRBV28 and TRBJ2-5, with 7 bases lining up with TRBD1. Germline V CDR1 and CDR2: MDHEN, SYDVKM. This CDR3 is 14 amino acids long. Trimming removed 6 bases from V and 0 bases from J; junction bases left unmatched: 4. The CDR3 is CASRGDRDQETQYF. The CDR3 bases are TGTGCCAGCAGAGGCGACAGGGACCAAGAGACCCAGTACTTC.

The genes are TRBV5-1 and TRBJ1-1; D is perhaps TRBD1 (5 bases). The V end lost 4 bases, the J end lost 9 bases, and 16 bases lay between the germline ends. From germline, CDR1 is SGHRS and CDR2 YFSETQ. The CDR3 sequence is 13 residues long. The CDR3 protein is CASSGNVDTKAFF. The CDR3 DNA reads TGCGCCAGCAGCGGAAACGTGGACACCAAAGCTTTCTTT.

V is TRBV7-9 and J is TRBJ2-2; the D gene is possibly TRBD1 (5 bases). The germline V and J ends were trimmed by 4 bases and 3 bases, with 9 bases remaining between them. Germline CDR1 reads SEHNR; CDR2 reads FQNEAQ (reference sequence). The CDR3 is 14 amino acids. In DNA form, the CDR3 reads TGTGCCAGCAGCTCAGGGTCGGACACCGGGGAGCTGTTTTTT. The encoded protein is CASSSGSDTGELFF.

CDR3 DNA sequence: TGTGCCAGCAGTTCGATTGAGGTAATGCGGGCCAACGTCCTGACTTTC. Translation: CASSSIEVMRANVLTF. The rearrangement uses TRBV28 and TRBJ2-6, with D hard to call. The CDR3 length is 16 residues. CDR1 is MDHEN and CDR2 is SYDVKM in the germline V gene. V was pared by 4 bases and J by 5 bases, with 15 bases between. The full variable domain, in which reference TRBV28 and TRBJ2-6 provide the parts outside the CDR3, is DVKVTQSSRYLVKRTGEKVFLECVQDMDHENMFWYRQDPGLGLRLIYFSYDVKMKEKGDIPEGYSVSREKKERFSLILESASTNQTSMYLCASSSIEVMRANVLTFGAGSRLTVL.

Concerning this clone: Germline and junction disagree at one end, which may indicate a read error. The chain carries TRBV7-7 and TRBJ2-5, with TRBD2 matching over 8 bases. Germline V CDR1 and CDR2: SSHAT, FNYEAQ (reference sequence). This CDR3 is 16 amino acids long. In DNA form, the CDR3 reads TGTGCTAGCAGCTTATTAGCGGGGACTTACCAAGAGACCCAGTACTTC. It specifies CASSLLAGTYQETQYF. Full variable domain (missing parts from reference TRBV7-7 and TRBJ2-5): GAGVSQSPRYKVTKRGQDVTLRCDPISSHATLYWYQQALGQGPEFLTYFNYEAQPDKSGLPSDRFSAERPEGSISTLTIQRTEQRDSAMYRCASSLLAGTYQETQYFGPGTRLLVL.

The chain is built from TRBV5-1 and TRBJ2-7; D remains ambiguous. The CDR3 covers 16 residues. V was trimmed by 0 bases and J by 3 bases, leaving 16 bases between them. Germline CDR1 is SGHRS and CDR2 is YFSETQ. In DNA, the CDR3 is TGCGCCAGCAGCTTGGTTGCGGCCCCAAACCGCTACGAGCAGTACTTC. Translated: CASSLVAAPNRYEQYF.

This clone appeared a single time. The CDR3 here is CASGWREPSGAADTQYF. DNA for the CDR3: TGTGCCAGCGGTTGGAGAGAGCCGAGCGGTGCGGCAGATACGCAGTATTTT. V is TRBV5-8 and J is TRBJ2-3, with a weak D call TRBD2 (5 bases). CDR3 length: 17 residues. CDR1 and CDR2 (germline): SGHTS, YDEGEE. Trimming shortened V by 7 bases and J by 4 bases, and 25 bases separated the two germline ends.

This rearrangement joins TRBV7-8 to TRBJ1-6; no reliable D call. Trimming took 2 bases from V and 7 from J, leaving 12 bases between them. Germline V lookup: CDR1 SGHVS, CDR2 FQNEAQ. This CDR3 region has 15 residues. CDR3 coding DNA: TGTGCCAGCAGCTTAAGCGGCAGGACCAATTCACCCCTCCACTTT. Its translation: CASSLSGRTNSPLHF.

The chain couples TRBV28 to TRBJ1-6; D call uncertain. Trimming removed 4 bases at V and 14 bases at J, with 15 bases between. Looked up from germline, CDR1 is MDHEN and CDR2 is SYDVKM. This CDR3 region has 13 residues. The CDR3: CASSSFRVRTLHF. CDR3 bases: TGTGCCAGCAGTTCATTTCGCGTTAGAACCCTCCACTTT. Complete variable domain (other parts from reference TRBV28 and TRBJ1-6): DVKVTQSSRYLVKRTGEKVFLECVQDMDHENMFWYRQDPGLGLRLIYFSYDVKMKEKGDIPEGYSVSREKKERFSLILESASTNQTSMYLCASSSFRVRTLHFGNGTRLTVT.

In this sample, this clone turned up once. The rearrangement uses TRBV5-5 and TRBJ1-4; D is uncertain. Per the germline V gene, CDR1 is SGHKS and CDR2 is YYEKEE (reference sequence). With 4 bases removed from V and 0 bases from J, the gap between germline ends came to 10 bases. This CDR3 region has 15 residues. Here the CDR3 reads CASSPRLATNEKLFF. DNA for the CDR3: TGTGCCAGCAGCCCTCGACTAGCAACTAATGAAAAACTGTTTTTT.

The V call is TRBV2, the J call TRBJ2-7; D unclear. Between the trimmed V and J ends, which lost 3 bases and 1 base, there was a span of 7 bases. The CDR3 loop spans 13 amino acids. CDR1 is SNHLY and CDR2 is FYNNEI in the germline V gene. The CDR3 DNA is TGTGCCAGCAGTGATTGGCAGTCCTACGAGCAGTACTTC. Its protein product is CASSDWQSYEQYF.

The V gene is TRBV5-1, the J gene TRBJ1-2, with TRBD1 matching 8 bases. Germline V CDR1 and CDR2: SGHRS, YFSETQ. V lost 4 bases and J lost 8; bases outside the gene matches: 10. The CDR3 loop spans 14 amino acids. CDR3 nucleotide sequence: TGCGCCAGCAGCCGGGATCAGGGGGCGCGAGGCTACACCTTC. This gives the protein CASSRDQGARGYTF.